This T cell receptor beta chain was captured in a study of OX40 agonist ivuxolimab in advanced cancers. Germline values: CDR1 MNHNY, CDR2 SVGAGI (reference sequence). V lost 7 bases, J lost 5 bases, and 9 bases stayed unmatched. This CDR3 is built from 15 residues. The table came from immunoSEQ multiplex PCR; TCRdb's copy has only in-frame clones and leaves some out. The sample carries about 80,000 clones, about 92% recorded once. This TCR derives from an adult with an advanced solid tumor such as melanoma, head and neck, liver or kidney cancer. This chain uses TRBV6-6 with TRBJ1-5; 9 bases align to TRBD1. The sequencing here drew on CD4+ or CD8+ T cells sorted from blood, taken in a trial of the OX40 agonist ivuxolimab. DNA of the CDR3: TGTGCCAGCACCTACCGGGACAGGGCGGATCAGCCCCAGCATTTT. This sequence encodes CASTYRDRADQPQHF.